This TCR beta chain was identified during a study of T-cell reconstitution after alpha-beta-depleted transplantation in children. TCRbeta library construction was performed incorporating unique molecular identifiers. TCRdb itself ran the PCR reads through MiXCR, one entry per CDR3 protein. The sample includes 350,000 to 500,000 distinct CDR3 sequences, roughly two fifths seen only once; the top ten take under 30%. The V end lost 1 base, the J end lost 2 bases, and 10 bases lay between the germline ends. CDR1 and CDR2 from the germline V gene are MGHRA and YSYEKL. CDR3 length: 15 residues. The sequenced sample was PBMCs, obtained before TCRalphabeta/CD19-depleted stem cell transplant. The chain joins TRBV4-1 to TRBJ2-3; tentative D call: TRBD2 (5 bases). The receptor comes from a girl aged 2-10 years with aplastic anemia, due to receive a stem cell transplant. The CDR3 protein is CASSQGPGTTDTQYF. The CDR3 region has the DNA TGCGCCAGCAGCCAAGGGCCGGGAACCACAGATACGCAGTATTTT.